This TCR beta chain was captured in a study of shared clonotypes between healthy human individuals. The study separated CD4+ cells into CD45RA+ naive and CD45RA-negative memory subsets. The authors ran the assay at deep level. Using immunoSEQ multiplex PCR, the repertoire was profiled, and TCRdb retains in-frame clones only, with some absent. The sample lists 980,000 or so clones, 70% to 85% seen once, with nearly 1.5% in the top ten. Trimming left V 5 bases short and J 1 base short, with 10 bases between. Germline V gives CDR1 MDHEN, CDR2 SYDVKM. CDR3 length: 14 amino acids. Sequenced: memory CD4+ T cells sorted from blood. Subset defined: CD45RA-negative fraction. The V gene is TRBV28, the J gene TRBJ2-3; D call uncertain. This clonotype was obtained from a man aged 18-30 years in good health. CDR3 residues: CASSPATGTDTQYF. In DNA form, the CDR3 reads TGTGCCAGCAGTCCCGCGACCGGCACAGATACGCAGTATTTT.